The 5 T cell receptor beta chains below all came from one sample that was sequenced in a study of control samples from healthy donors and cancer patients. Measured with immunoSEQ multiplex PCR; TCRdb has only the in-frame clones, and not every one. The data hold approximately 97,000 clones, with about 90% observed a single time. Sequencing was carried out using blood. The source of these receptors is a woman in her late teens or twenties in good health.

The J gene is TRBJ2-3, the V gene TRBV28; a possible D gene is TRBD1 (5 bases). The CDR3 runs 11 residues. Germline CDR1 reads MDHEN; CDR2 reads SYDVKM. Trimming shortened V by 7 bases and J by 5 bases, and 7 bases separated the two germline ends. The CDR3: CASNDRDTQYF. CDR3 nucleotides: TGTGCCAGCAACGACAGAGATACGCAGTATTTT.

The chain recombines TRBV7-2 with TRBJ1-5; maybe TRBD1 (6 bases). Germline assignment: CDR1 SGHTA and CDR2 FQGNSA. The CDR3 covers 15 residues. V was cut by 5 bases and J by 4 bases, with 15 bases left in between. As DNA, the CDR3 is TGTGCCAGCAGCCAAAATCCGACAGGAAATCAGCCCCAGCATTTT. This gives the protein CASSQNPTGNQPQHF. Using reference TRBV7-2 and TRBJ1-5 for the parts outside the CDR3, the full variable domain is GAGVSQSPSNKVTEKGKDVELRCDPISGHTALYWYRQSLGQGLEFLIYFQGNSAPDKSGLPSDRFSAERTGGSVSTLTIQRTQQEDSAVYLCASSQNPTGNQPQHFGDGTRLSIL.

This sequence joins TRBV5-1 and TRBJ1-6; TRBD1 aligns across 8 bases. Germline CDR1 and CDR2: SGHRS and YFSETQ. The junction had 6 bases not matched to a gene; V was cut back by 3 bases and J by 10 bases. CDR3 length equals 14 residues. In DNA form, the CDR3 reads TGCGCCAGCAGCTATCAGGGGGCAGGATCACCCCTCCACTTT. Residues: CASSYQGAGSPLHF.

The CDR3 sequence: CASTPRQVSSYEQYF. The CDR3 DNA sequence: TGTGCCAGCACCCCACGACAGGTGTCCTCCTACGAGCAGTACTTC. This chain connects TRBV2 to TRBJ2-7, with a possible D match to TRBD1 (6 bases). There are 15 residues in the CDR3. Germline CDR1 is SNHLY and CDR2 is FYNNEI. Trimming removed 7 bases at V and 0 bases at J, with 16 bases between.

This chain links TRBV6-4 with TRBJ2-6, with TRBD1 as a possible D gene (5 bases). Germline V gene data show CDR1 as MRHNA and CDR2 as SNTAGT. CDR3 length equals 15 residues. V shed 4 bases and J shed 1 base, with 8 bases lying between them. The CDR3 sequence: CASSGDSSGANVLTF. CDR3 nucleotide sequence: TGTGCCAGCAGTGGTGACAGTTCTGGGGCCAACGTCCTGACTTTC.